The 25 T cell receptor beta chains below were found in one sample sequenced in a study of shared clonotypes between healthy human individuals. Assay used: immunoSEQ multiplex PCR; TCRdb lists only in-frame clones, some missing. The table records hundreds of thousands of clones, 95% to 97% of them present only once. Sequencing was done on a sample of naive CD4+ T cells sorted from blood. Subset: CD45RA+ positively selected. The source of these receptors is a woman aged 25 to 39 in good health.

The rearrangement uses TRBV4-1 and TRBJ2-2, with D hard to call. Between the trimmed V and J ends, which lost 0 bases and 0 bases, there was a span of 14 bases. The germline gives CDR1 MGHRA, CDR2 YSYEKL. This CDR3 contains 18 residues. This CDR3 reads CASSQDTRWKPNTGELFF. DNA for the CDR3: TGCGCCAGCAGCCAAGATACCAGGTGGAAACCGAACACCGGGGAGCTGTTTTTT.

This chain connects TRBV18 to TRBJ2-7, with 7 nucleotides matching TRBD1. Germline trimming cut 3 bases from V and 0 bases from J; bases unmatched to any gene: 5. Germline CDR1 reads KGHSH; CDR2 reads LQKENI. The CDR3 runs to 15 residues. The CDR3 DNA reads TGTGCCAGCTCACCGGCCGGGACAGCCTCCTACGAGCAGTACTTC. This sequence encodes CASSPAGTASYEQYF. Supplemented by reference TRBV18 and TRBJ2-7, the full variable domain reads NAGVMQNPRHLVRRRGQEARLRCSPMKGHSHVYWYRQLPEEGLKFMVYLQKENIIDESGMPKERFSAEFPKEGPSILRIQQVVRGDSAAYFCASSPAGTASYEQYFGPGTRLTVT.

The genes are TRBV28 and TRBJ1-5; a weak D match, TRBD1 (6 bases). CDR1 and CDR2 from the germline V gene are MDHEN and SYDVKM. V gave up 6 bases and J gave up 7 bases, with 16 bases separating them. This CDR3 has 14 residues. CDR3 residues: CASSSGGARQPQHF. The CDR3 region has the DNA TGTGCCAGCAGCTCCGGGGGGGCACGACAGCCCCAGCATTTT.

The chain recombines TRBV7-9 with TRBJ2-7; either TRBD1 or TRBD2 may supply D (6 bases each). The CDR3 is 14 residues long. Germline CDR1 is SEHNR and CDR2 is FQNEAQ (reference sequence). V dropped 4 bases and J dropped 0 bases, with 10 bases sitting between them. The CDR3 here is CASSWRDNSYEQYF. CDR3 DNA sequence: TGTGCCAGCAGCTGGAGGGACAACTCCTACGAGCAGTACTTC.

As DNA, the CDR3 is TGTGCCAGCAGTTTATTTGCGGATTTGAACACTGAAGCTTTCTTT. Translating gives CASSLFADLNTEAFF. The chain employs TRBV28 and TRBJ1-1; D is undetermined. Germline CDR1 MDHEN, CDR2 SYDVKM. The germline V and J ends were trimmed by 1 base and 0 bases, with 9 bases remaining between them. This CDR3 is 15 amino acids long.

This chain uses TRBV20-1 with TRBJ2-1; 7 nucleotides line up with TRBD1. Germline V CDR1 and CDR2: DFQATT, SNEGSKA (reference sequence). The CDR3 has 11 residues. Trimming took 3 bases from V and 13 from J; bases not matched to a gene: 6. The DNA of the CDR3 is TGCAGTGCTAGGGGACAGAGTAACCAGTTCTTC. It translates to CSARGQSNQFF.

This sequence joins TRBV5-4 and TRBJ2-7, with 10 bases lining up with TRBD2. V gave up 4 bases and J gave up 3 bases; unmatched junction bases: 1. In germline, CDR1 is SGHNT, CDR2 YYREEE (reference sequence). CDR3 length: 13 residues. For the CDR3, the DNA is TGTGCCAGCAGCCTAGCGGGGGTCTACGAGCAGTACTTC. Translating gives CASSLAGVYEQYF.

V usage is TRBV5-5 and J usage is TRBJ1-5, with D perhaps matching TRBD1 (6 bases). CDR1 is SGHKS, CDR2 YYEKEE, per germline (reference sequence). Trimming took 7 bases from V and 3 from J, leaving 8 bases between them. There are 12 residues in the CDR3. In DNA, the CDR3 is TGTGCCAGCGGGACAATCAATCAGCCCCAGCATTTT. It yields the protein CASGTINQPQHF.

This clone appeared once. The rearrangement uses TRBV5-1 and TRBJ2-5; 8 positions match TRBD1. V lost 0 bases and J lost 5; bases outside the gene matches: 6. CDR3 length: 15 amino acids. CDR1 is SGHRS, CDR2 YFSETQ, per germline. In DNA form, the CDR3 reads TGCGCCAGCAGCTTGGAGGACAGGGCGTGGGAGACCCAGTACTTC. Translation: CASSLEDRAWETQYF. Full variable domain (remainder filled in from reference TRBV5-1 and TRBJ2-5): KAGVTQTPRYLIKTRGQQVTLSCSPISGHRSVSWYQQTPGQGLQFLFEYFSETQRNKGNFPGRFSGRQFSNSRSEMNVSTLELGDSALYLCASSLEDRAWETQYFGPGTRLLVL.

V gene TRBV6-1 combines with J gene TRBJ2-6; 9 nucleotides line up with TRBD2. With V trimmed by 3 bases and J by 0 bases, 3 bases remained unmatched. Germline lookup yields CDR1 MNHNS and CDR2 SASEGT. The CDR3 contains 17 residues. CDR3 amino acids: CASSDASGTSGANVLTF. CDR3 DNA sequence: TGTGCCAGCAGTGATGCTAGCGGGACCTCTGGGGCCAACGTCCTGACTTTC.

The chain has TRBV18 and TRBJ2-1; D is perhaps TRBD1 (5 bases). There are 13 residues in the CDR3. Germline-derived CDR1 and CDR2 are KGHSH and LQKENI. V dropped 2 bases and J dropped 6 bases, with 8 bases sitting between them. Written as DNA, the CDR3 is TGTGCCAGCTCACCATCCCAGGGCAATGAGCAGTTCTTC. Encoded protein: CASSPSQGNEQFF.

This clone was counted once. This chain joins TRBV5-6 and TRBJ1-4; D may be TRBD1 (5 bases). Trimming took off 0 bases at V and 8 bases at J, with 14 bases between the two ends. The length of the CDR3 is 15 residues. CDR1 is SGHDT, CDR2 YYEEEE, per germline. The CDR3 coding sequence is TGTGCCAGCAGCTTGGGTGGGACGCGCCGGGAAAAACTGTTTTTT. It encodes CASSLGGTRREKLFF.

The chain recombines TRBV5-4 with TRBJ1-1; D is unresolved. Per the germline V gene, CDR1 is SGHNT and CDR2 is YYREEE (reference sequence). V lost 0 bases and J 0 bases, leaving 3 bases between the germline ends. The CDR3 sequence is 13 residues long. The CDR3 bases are TGTGCCAGCAGCTTGGGTATGAACACTGAAGCTTTCTTT. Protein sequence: CASSLGMNTEAFF. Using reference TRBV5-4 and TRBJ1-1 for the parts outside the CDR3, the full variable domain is ETGVTQSPTHLIKTRGQQVTLRCSSQSGHNTVSWYQQALGQGPQFIFQYYREEENGRGNFPPRFSGLQFPNYSSELNVNALELDDSALYLCASSLGMNTEAFFGQGTRLTVV.

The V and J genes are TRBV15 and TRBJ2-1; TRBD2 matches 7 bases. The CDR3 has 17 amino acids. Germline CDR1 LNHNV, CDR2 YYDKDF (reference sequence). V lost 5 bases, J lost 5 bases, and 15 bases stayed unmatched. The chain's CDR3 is CATSRPRVTSFHNEQFF. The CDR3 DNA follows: TGTGCCACCAGCCGCCCCCGCGTGACTAGCTTCCACAATGAGCAGTTCTTC.

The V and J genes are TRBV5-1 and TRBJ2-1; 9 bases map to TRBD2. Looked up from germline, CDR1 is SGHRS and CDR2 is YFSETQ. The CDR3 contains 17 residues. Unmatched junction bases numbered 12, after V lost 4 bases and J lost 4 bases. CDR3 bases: TGCGCCAGCAGCCAAAGGTGGAATAGCGGGAGTTACAATGAGCAGTTCTTC. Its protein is CASSQRWNSGSYNEQFF.

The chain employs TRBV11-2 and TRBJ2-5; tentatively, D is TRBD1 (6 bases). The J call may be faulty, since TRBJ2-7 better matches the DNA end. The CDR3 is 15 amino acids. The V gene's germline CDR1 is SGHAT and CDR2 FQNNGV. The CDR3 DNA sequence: TGTGCCAGCAGCTTCCCCCAGGGGAGAGGTTACGAGCAGTACTTC. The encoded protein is CASSFPQGRGYEQYF.

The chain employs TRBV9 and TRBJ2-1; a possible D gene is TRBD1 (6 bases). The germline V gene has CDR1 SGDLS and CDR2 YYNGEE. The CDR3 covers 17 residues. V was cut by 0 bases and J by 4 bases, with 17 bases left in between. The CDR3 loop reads CASSVALQGNGYNEQFF. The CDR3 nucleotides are TGTGCCAGCAGCGTAGCTCTCCAGGGGAACGGTTACAATGAGCAGTTCTTC.

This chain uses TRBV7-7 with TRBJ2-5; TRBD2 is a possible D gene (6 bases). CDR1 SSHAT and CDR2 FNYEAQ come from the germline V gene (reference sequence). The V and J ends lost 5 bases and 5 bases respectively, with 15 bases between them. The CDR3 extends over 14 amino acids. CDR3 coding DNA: TGTGCCAGCAGCCAGCGAGGTGGAGGGGAGACCCAGTACTTC. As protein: CASSQRGGGETQYF.

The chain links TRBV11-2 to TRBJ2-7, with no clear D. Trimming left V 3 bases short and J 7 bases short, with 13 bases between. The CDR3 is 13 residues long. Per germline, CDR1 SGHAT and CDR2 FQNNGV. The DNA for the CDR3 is TGTGCCAGCAGCTTCGCCAGCTTGGAGGAGCAGTACTTC. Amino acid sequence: CASSFASLEEQYF.

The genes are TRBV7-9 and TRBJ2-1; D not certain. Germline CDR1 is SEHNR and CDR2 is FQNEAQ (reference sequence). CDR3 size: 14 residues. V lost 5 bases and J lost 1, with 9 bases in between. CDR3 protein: CASSNHGSYNEQFF. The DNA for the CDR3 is TGTGCCAGCAGCAATCACGGGTCCTACAATGAGCAGTTCTTC.

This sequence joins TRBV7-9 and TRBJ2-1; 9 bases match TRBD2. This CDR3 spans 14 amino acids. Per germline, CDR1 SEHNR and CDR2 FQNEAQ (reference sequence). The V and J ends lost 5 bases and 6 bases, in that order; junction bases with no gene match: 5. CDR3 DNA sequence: TGTGCCAGCAGCCGGACTAGCGTAACCAATGAGCAGTTCTTC. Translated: CASSRTSVTNEQFF.

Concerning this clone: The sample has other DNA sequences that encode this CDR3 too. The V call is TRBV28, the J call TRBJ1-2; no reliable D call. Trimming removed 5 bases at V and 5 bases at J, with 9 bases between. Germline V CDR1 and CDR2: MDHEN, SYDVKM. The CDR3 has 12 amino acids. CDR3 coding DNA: TGTGCCAGCAGTCAAGCAGGATATGGCTACACCTTC. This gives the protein CASSQAGYGYTF.

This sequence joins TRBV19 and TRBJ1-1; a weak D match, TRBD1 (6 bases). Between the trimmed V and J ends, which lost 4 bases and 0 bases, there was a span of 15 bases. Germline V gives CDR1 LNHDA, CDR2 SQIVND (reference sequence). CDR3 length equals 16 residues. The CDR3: CASSKDRKYLNTEAFF. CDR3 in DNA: TGTGCCAGTAGTAAGGACAGAAAGTACCTGAACACTGAAGCTTTCTTT.

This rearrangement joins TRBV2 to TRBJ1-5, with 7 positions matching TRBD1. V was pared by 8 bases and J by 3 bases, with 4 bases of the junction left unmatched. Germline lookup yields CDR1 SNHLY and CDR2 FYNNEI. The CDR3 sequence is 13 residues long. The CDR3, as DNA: TGTGCCAGCCAGACAGGGCCCAATCAGCCCCAGCATTTT. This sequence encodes CASQTGPNQPQHF.

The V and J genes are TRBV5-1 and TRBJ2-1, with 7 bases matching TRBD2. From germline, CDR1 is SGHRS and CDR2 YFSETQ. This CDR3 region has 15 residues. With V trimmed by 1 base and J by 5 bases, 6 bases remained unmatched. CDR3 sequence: CASSLLRELNNEQFF. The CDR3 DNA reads TGCGCCAGCAGCTTGCTGCGGGAGCTGAACAATGAGCAGTTCTTC.